This note documents a single TCR beta chain sequence. Antigen unknown. This entry comes from a study of shared clonotypes between healthy human individuals. General study findings and limits: Tissue TCR repertoires likely differ from these blood-only repertoires. When naive CD4 clonotypes were compared across a handful of donors, 4% to 5.5% were shared.

Repertoires were generated with immunoSEQ multiplex PCR, while TCRdb's copy carries only in-frame clones and drops some. Of more than 1,200,000 clones listed, approximately 98.5% are singletons. In the CD4+ fraction, cells were divided into CD45RA+ naive and CD45RA-negative memory subsets. Sequenced input: naive CD4+ T cells sorted from blood. Subset noted: CD45RA+ positively selected. This TCR derives from a man younger than 40 in good health.

Written as DNA, the CDR3 is TGTGCCAGCAGCGTAGATCCCGGGGGGACACCGCAAAAAGCTTTCTTT. Protein sequence: CASSVDPGGTPQKAFF. The chain couples TRBV9 to TRBJ1-1; the D gene is possibly TRBD1 (6 bases). Trimming left V 0 bases short and J 9 bases short, with 21 bases between. CDR1 is SGDLS and CDR2 is YYNGEE in the germline V gene. This CDR3 contains 16 residues.